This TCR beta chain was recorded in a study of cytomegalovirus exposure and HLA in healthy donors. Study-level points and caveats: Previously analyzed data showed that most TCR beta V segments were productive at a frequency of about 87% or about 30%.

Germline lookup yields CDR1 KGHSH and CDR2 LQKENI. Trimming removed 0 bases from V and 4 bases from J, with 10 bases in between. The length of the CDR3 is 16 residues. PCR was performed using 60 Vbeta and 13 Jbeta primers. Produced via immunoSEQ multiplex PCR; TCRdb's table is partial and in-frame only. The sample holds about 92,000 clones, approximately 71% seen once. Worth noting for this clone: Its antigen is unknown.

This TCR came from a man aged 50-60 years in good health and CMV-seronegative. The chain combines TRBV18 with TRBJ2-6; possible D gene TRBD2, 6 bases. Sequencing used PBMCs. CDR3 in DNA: TGTGCCAGCTCACCACCGGAGGGGAGAGGGGCCAACGTCCTGACTTTC. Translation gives CASSPPEGRGANVLTF.